This T cell receptor (beta chain) was identified in a study of a mutant IDH1 vaccine in newly diagnosed glioma. This clone has just one count. Its antigen is unidentified. Method: immunoSEQ multiplex PCR; TCRdb's copy keeps in-frame clones and lacks some. The repertoire holds about 64,000 clones, 84% seen once, with 8.5% to 9.5% in the top ten. The time point was: week 11, during vaccination. Doses comprised 300 ug of mutant IDH1 20-mer peptide each, plus topical imiquimod. This CDR3 spans 12 amino acids. Trimming took 7 bases from V and 7 from J; bases not matched to a gene: 7. The germline V gene has CDR1 SGDLS and CDR2 YYNGEE.

The receptor comes from a woman between 50 and 59 years old with glioma. The chain combines TRBV9 with TRBJ1-2; 7 positions agree with TRBD1. The specimen comprised PBMCs, sampled from a glioma patient whose treatment included an IDH1 peptide vaccine. This CDR3 reads CASGQDRVGYTF. The CDR3 DNA follows: TGTGCCAGCGGACAAGACAGGGTTGGCTACACCTTC.